This is a list of T cell receptor beta chains from one sample in a study of blood T cell repertoires in COVID-19. Profiling relied on immunoSEQ multiplex PCR, and the TCRdb table lists in-frame clones only, not all of them. The data hold more than 250,000 clones, with 70% to 90% observed a single time. The sample was peripheral blood. The receptors here all came from a woman aged 50 to 65 with COVID-19, enrolled during active disease. Each CDR3 is given with its conserved first and last residue. The D gene is left open where the match is weak. Rows may omit the clone size; those that give it use once, few, many or a size class.

>NA|TRBV9|NA|TRBJ1-2
TGTGCCAGCAGCGTAGTACAGGGCACTAACTATGGCTACACCTTC
CASSVVQGTNYGYTF
>few|TRBV9|TRBD2|TRBJ2-1
TGTGCCAGCAGCGCACTCGGACTAGCGGGAGGTGAGCAGTTCTTC
CASSALGLAGGEQFF
>NA|TRBV10-1|NA|TRBJ1-1
TGCGCCAGCAGCAGACAGAAGAACACTGAAGCTTTCTTT
CASSRQKNTEAFF
>few|TRBV27|NA|TRBJ1-6
TGTGCCAGCAGTTCCGCGGGTGCACCATTTACACCCCTCCACTTT
CASSSAGAPFTPLHF
>once|TRBV10-2|NA|TRBJ2-7
TGCGCCAGCAGTGATTTGTCTAAGCTCTTCGAATTCTACGAGCAGTACTTC
CASSDLSKLFEFYEQYF
>NA|TRBV19|TRBD1|TRBJ2-7
TGTGCCAGTAGAACCGGGGACAGGGGCCCCTACGAGCAGTACTTC
CASRTGDRGPYEQYF
>once|TRBV5-1|TRBD1|TRBJ1-1
TGCGCCAGCACCACCTCGGGACAGGGGGAGACTGAAGCTTTCTTT
CASTTSGQGETEAFF
>NA|TRBV14|TRBD1|TRBJ2-1
TGTGCCAGCAGACCCGACAGGGACTACAATGAGCAGTTCTTC
CASRPDRDYNEQFF
>NA|TRBV5-4|NA|TRBJ1-3
TGTGCCAGCAGCTTGAGGTCAGGGGCGATAAGAAACACCATATATTTT
CASSLRSGAIRNTIYF
>NA|TRBV11-1|NA|TRBJ2-3
TGTGCCAGCAGCTTGGAGGATACGCAGTATTTT
CASSLEDTQYF
>NA|TRBV11-3|TRBD2|TRBJ2-1
TGTGCCAGCAGCTTAGGTCGGATAGCGGGAGGGTCTGGGAATGAGCAGTTCTTC
CASSLGRIAGGSGNEQFF
>once|TRBV6-5|NA|TRBJ1-3
TGTGCCAGCAGTTCCTACGGGAGAGACTCTGGAAACACCATATATTTT
CASSSYGRDSGNTIYF
>NA|TRBV27|NA|TRBJ2-1
TGTGCCAGCAGCTTTCTTTCCTACAATGAGCAGTTCTTC
CASSFLSYNEQFF
>once|TRBV6-5|TRBD1|TRBJ1-1
TGTGCCAGCAGCCGGGACAGGGCTAACACTGAAGCTTTCTTT
CASSRDRANTEAFF
>NA|TRBV7-9|TRBD2|TRBJ2-1
TGTGCCAGCAGCTCGGGACTAGGGTACTTCTTC
CASSSGLGYFF
>NA|TRBV6-2/TRBV6-3|TRBD1|TRBJ2-5
TGTGCCAGCAGTTACCCGGGACAGGGGAGCGAAGAGACCCAGTACTTC
CASSYPGQGSEETQYF
>NA|TRBV5-1|NA|TRBJ1-5
TGCGCCAGCAGCTTGTATCCAGGGAGCAATCAGCCCCAGCATTTT
CASSLYPGSNQPQHF